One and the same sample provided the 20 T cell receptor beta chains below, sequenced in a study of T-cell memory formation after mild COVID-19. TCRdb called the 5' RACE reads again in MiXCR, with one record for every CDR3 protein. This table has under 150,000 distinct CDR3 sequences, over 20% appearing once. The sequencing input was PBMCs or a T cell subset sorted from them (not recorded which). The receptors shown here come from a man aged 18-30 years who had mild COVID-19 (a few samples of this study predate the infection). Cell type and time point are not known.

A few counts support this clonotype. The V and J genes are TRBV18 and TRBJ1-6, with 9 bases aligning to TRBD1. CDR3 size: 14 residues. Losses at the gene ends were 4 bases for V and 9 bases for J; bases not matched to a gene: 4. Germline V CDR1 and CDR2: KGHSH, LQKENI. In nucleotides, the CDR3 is TGTGCCAGCTCACAACCGGGACAGGGTTCACCCCTCCACTTT. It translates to CASSQPGQGSPLHF.

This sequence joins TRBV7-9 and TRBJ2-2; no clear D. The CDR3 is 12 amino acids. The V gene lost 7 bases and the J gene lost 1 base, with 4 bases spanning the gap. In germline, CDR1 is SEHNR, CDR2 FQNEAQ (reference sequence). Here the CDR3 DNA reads TGTGCCAGCACTGTGAACACCGGGGAGCTGTTTTTT. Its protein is CASTVNTGELFF.

The CDR3 loop is CASSRVRGGYTF. The CDR3 nucleotides read TGTGCCAGCAGCAGGGTGCGGGGAGGCTACACCTTC. The chain uses TRBV12-3 or TRBV12-4 and TRBJ1-2; the D gene is possibly TRBD1 (5 bases). Trimming pared 6 bases from V and 8 bases from J, leaving 13 bases between. CDR3 length: 12 amino acids.

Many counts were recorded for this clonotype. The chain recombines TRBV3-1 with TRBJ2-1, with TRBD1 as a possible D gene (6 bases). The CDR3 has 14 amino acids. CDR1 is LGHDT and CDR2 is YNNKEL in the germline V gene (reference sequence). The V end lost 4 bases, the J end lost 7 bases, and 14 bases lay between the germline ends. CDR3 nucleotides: TGTGCCAGCAGCCCCAGGGGATGGGGGAATGAGCAGTTCTTC. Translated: CASSPRGWGNEQFF.

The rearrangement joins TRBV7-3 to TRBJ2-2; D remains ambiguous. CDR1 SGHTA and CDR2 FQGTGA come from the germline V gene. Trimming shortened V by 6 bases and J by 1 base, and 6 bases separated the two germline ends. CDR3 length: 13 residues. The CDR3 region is CASRIMNTGELFF. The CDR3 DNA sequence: TGTGCCAGCAGAATTATGAACACCGGGGAGCTGTTTTTT.

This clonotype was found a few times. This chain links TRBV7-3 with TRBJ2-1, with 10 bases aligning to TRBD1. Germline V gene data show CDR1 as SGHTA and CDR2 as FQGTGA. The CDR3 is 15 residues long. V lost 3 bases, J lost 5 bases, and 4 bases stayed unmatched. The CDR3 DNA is TGTGCCAGCAGCTTGATCGGGACAGGGGACAATGAGCAGTTCTTC. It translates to CASSLIGTGDNEQFF.

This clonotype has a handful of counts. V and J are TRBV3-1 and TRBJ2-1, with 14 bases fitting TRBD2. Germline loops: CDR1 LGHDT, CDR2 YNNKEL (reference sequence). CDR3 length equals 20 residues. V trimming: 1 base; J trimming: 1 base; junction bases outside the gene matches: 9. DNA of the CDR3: TGTGCCAGCAGCCAAGGCCTGACTAGCGGGGGGGCCCCATCCTACAATGAGCAGTTCTTC. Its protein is CASSQGLTSGGAPSYNEQFF.

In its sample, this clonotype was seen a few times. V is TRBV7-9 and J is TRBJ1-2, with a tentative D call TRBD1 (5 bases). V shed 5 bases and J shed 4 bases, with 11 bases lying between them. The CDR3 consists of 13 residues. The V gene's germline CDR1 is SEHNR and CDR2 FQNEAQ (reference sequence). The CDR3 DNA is TGTGCCAGCAGCCCCCCCGGGGCCTATGGCTACACCTTC. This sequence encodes CASSPPGAYGYTF.

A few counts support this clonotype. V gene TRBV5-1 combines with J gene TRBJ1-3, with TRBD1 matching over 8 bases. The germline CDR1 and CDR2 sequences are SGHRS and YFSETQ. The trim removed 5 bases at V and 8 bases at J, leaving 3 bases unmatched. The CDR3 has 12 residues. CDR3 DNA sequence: TGCGCCAGCAGTCCACAGGGGGACACCATATATTTT. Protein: CASSPQGDTIYF.

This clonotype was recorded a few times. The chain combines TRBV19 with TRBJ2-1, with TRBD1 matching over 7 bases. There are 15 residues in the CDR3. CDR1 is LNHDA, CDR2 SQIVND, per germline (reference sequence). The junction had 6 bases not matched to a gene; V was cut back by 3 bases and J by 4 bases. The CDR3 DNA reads TGTGCCAGTAGTATTATGGGGACAGAGTACAATGAGCAGTTCTTC. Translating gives CASSIMGTEYNEQFF.

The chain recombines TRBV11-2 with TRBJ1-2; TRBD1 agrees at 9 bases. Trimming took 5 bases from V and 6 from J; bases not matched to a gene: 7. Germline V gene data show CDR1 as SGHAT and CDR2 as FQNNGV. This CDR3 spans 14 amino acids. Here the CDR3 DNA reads TGTGCCAGCAGCAAGGACAGGGGAGATAATGGCTACACCTTC. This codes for CASSKDRGDNGYTF.

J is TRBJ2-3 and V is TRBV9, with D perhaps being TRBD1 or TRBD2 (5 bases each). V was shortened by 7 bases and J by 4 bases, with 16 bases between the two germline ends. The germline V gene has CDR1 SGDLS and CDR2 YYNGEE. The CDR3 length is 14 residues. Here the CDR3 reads CASANGATADTQYF. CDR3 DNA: TGTGCCAGCGCCAACGGGGCGACCGCAGATACGCAGTATTTT.

In nucleotides, the CDR3 is TGCGCCAGCAGCCAAGTTGGGACACTGCCCGATACGCAGTATTTT. Amino acids: CASSQVGTLPDTQYF. This rearrangement joins TRBV4-1 to TRBJ2-3, with TRBD1 as a possible D gene (6 bases). The V and J ends lost 1 base and 6 bases respectively, with 14 bases between them. The CDR3 spans 15 residues. The germline gives CDR1 MGHRA, CDR2 YSYEKL.

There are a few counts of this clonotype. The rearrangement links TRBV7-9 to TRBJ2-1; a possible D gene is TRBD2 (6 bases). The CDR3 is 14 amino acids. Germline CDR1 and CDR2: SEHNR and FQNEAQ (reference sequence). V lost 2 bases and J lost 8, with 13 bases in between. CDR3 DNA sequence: TGTGCCAGCAGCTTACCGGGGGTAGCGTATGAGCAGTTCTTC. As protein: CASSLPGVAYEQFF.

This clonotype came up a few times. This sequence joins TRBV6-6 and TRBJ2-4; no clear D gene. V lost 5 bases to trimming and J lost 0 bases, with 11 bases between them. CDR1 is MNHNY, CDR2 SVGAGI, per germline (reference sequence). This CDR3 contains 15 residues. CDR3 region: CASSPNRLAKNIQYF. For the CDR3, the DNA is TGTGCCAGCAGTCCGAACCGATTAGCCAAAAACATTCAGTACTTC.

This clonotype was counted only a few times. CDR3 loop: CASSQVGTVTGELFF. CDR3 bases: TGCGCCAGCAGCCAAGTCGGGACAGTCACCGGGGAGCTGTTTTTT. The chain links TRBV4-1 to TRBJ2-2; 7 positions agree with TRBD1. This CDR3 spans 15 amino acids. Trimming at V came to 1 base and at J to 4 bases, leaving 3 bases not matched to a gene. Germline V gene sequence: CDR1 MGHRA, CDR2 YSYEKL.

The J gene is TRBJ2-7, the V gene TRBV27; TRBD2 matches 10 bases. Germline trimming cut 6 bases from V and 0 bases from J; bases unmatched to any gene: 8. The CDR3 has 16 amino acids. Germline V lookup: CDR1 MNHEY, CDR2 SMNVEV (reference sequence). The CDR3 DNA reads TGTGCCAGCAGACACCAAACTAGCGGGGCCTCCTACGAGCAGTACTTC. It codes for CASRHQTSGASYEQYF.

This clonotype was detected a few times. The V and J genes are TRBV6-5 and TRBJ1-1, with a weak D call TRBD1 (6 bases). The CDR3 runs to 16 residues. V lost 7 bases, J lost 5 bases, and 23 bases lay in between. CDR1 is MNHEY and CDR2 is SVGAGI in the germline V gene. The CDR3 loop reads CASILRGGREGTEAFF. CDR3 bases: TGTGCCAGCATCCTCAGGGGTGGCAGGGAGGGGACTGAAGCTTTCTTT.

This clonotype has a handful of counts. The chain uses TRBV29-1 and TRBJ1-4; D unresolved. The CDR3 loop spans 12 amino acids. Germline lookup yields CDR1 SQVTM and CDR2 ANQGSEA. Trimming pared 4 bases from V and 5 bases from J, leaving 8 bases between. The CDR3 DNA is TGCAGCGTTGTCGGGGAAAATGAAAAACTGTTTTTT. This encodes CSVVGENEKLFF.

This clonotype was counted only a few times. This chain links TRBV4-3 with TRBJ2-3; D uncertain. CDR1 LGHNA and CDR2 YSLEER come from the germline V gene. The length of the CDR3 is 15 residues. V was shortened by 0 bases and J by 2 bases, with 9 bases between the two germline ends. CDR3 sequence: CASSQDGGITDTQYF. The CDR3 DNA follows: TGCGCCAGCAGCCAAGATGGCGGAATCACAGATACGCAGTATTTT.